This T cell receptor beta chain is drawn from a study of cytomegalovirus exposure and HLA in healthy donors. Whole-study results and caveats: Researchers reported from a later analysis that most CMV-associated TCR beta chains appeared HLA-restricted.

CDR1 is SGHRS, CDR2 YFSETQ, per germline. V was pared by 2 bases and J by 0 bases, with 7 bases between. The CDR3 extends over 14 amino acids. The study ran its PCR with 60 Vbeta and 13 Jbeta primers. Measured with immunoSEQ multiplex PCR; TCRdb has only the in-frame clones, and not every one. The table lists some 100,000 clones, about three quarters of them singletons. Turning to this clone: The antigen is undetermined.

This receptor was obtained from a woman aged 40 to 49 in good health and CMV-seropositive. The sample taken for sequencing was PBMCs. The chain has TRBV5-1 and TRBJ2-3, with a possible D match to TRBD1 (6 bases). CDR3 nucleotide sequence: TGCGCCAGCAGCTTAGGGGGAAGCACAGATACGCAGTATTTT. This gives the protein CASSLGGSTDTQYF.